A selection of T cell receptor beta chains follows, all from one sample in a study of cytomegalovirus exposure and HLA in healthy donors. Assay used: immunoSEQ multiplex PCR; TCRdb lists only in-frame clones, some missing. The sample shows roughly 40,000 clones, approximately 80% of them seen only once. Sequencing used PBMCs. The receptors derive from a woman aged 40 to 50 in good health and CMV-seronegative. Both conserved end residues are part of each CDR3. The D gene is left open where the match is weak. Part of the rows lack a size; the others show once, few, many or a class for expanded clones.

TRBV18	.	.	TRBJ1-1	TGTGCCAGCTCACCTGGGGAGGGCGGCACTGAAGCTTTCTTT	CASSPGEGGTEAFF
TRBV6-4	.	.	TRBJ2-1	TGTGCCAGCAGTGTTCAGGCAAACTACAATGAGCAGTTCTTC	CASSVQANYNEQFF
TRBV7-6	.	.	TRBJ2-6	TGTGCCAGCAGCCTACGGACGGGAAACTCTGGGGCCAACGTCCTGACTTTC	CASSLRTGNSGANVLTF
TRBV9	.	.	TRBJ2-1	TGTGCCAGCAGCGTAGATGGAGAATATGAGCAGTTCTTC	CASSVDGEYEQFF
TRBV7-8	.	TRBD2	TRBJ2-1	TGTGCCAGCAGCGATCCGACTAGCGGGGGCGCGGGGGAGCAGTTCTTC	CASSDPTSGGAGEQFF
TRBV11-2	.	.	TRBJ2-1	TGTGCCAGCAGTGGAACTAAATACAATGAGCAGTTCTTC	CASSGTKYNEQFF
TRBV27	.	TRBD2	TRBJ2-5	TGTGCCAGCAGTCTTGTGGGACTAGCGGGGGCAGAAGAGACCCAGTACTTC	CASSLVGLAGAEETQYF
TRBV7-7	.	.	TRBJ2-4	TGTGCTAGCAGCTTAGAAGTGGGACTAGCCAAAAACATTCAGTACTTC	CASSLEVGLAKNIQYF
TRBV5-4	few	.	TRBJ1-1	TGTGCCAGCAGCTTGGCCCTGGGGGGGACTGAAGCTTTCTTT	CASSLALGGTEAFF
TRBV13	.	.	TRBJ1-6	TGTGCCAGCACCCGAGGACGAGGGCTTGGTTCACCCCTCCACTTT	CASTRGRGLGSPLHF
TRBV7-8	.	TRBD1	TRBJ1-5	TGTGCCAGCAGCCGGGACAGGGGGTTCGTACAGCCCCAGCATTTT	CASSRDRGFVQPQHF
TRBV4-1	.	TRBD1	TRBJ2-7	TGCGCCAGCAGCCCAGCCGAAGGGACAGGGGTCCGCGAGCAGTACTTC	CASSPAEGTGVREQYF
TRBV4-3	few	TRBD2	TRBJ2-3	TGCGCCAGCAGCCAAGATTACAAGCGGGGGGGCTTTTTGAATACGCAGTATTTT	CASSQDYKRGGFLNTQYF
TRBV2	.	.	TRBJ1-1	TGTGCCAGCAGTGAGCTCCCCTCGGACACTGAAGCTTTCTTT	CASSELPSDTEAFF
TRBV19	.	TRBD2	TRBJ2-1	TGTGCCAGTAGTAACAGCGGGGGGGCCTACAATGAGCAGTTCTTC	CASSNSGGAYNEQFF
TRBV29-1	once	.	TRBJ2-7	TGCAGCGTTGGGGATAACAGGGCTTCCTACGAGCAGTACTTC	CSVGDNRASYEQYF
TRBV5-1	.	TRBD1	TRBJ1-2	TGCGCCAGCAGGCCCTCGGGACAGGGAAATGGCTACACCTTC	CASRPSGQGNGYTF